A single sample gave rise to the 21 T cell receptor beta chains below, sequenced in a study of blood T cell repertoires in COVID-19. Sequencing was performed with immunoSEQ multiplex PCR; in TCRdb, only in-frame clones are kept and a portion is missing. Among fewer than 250,000 clones listed, 92% were seen once. The specimen was peripheral blood. These receptors were obtained from a man aged 25-45 years with acute or convalescent COVID-19.

This clone was recorded once. The chain recombines TRBV7-3 with TRBJ2-5; maybe TRBD1 (5 bases). In germline, CDR1 is SGHTA, CDR2 FQGTGA. This CDR3 is 15 amino acids long. V was pared by 5 bases and J by 5 bases, with 18 bases between. The CDR3: CASSPRGSREETQYF. The CDR3 DNA sequence: TGTGCCAGCAGCCCTAGGGGAAGTCGAGAGGAGACCCAGTACTTC.

V and J are TRBV6-1 and TRBJ2-1; 11 nucleotides match TRBD1. Germline V gene sequence: CDR1 MNHNS, CDR2 SASEGT. After removal of 4 bases from V and 7 bases from J, the junction contained 12 bases not matched to a gene. The CDR3 length is 17 residues. The CDR3: CASSGTPGQGGGNEQFF. CDR3 sequence (DNA): TGTGCCAGCAGTGGAACACCGGGACAGGGGGGCGGGAATGAGCAGTTCTTC.

The chain uses TRBV30 and TRBJ2-1, with 9 bases lining up with TRBD2. The V gene end was trimmed by 8 bases and the J gene end by 0 bases; junction bases not matched to a gene: 11. CDR3 length: 16 amino acids. The germline V gene has CDR1 GTSNPN and CDR2 SVGIG (reference sequence). The CDR3 protein is CAGALAGPSSYNEQFF. CDR3 in DNA: TGTGCCGGGGCCCTAGCGGGACCTAGCTCCTACAATGAGCAGTTCTTC.

The chain is built from TRBV5-4 and TRBJ2-6; D gene unclear. V lost 7 bases to trimming and J lost 0 bases, with 8 bases between them. Germline loops: CDR1 SGHNT, CDR2 YYREEE (reference sequence). This CDR3 has 14 residues. The CDR3 DNA is TGTGCCAGCTCTGGGCGCTCTGGGGCCAACGTCCTGACTTTC. Translating it yields CASSGRSGANVLTF.

The chain couples TRBV6-1 to TRBJ2-7, with D possibly matching TRBD1 (5 bases). The CDR3 has 14 residues. From germline, CDR1 is MNHNS and CDR2 SASEGT. Between the trimmed V and J ends, which lost 3 bases and 2 bases, there was a span of 11 bases. CDR3 loop: CASSDRAKTYEQYF. CDR3 nucleotide sequence: TGTGCCAGCAGTGACAGGGCTAAGACCTACGAGCAGTACTTC.

V is TRBV6-6 and J is TRBJ1-4, with 10 positions matching TRBD1. Trimming removed 6 bases from V and 8 bases from J; junction bases left unmatched: 6. CDR3 length: 14 residues. From germline, CDR1 is MNHNY and CDR2 SVGAGI (reference sequence). The CDR3 DNA follows: TGTGCCAGCAGGCCGGGACAGGGGTTGGAAAAACTGTTTTTT. Translating gives CASRPGQGLEKLFF.

The chain employs TRBV7-9 and TRBJ2-7, with a possible D match to TRBD1 (6 bases). V was pared by 4 bases and J by 5 bases, with 18 bases between. The CDR3 has 15 residues. Germline CDR1 SEHNR, CDR2 FQNEAQ (reference sequence). The CDR3 spells CASSSSGQLGDEQYF. CDR3 nucleotides: TGTGCCAGCAGCTCTTCTGGACAGCTTGGAGACGAGCAGTACTTC.

The count of this clone is one. This chain joins TRBV10-3 and TRBJ1-1; D remains ambiguous. This CDR3 is 13 amino acids long. V was trimmed by 7 bases and J by 1 base, leaving 10 bases between them. In germline, CDR1 is ENHRY, CDR2 SYGVKD. CDR3 DNA: TGTGCCATCACGGGAGCGACGAACACTGAAGCTTTCTTT. Translation gives CAITGATNTEAFF.

The chain is built from TRBV5-6 and TRBJ2-7, with a weak D call TRBD2 (5 bases). Germline values: CDR1 SGHDT, CDR2 YYEEEE. The V end lost 2 bases, the J end lost 5 bases, and 11 bases lay between the germline ends. The CDR3 contains 13 residues. The chain's CDR3 is CASSFTRDHEQYF. As DNA, the CDR3 is TGTGCCAGCAGCTTTACGAGGGATCACGAGCAGTACTTC.

The chain employs TRBV19 and TRBJ1-2, with TRBD1 as a possible D gene (5 bases). The ends were cut back, 3 bases at V and 3 bases at J, with 11 bases in the middle. Germline-derived CDR1 and CDR2 are LNHDA and SQIVND (reference sequence). CDR3 length equals 14 residues. CDR3 region: CASSIAGTYYGYTF. The DNA for the CDR3 is TGTGCCAGTAGTATCGCAGGGACTTACTATGGCTACACCTTC.

The chain uses TRBV28 and TRBJ1-2; 8 positions agree with TRBD1. From germline, CDR1 is MDHEN and CDR2 SYDVKM. This CDR3 has 14 residues. Unmatched junction bases numbered 7, after V lost 6 bases and J lost 4 bases. The CDR3 is CASSIGGQGYGYTF. The CDR3 DNA reads as TGTGCCAGCAGCATAGGAGGACAGGGCTATGGCTACACCTTC.

This clone was detected once. V usage is TRBV29-1 and J usage is TRBJ2-4; the match to TRBD2 covers 7 bases. CDR1 SQVTM and CDR2 ANQGSEA come from the germline V gene. This CDR3 region has 20 residues. J lost 0 bases, V lost 5 bases, and 22 bases had no gene match. DNA of the CDR3: TGCAGCGTTACGGGACTTTCTAGCGGCGGTGCATTATTAGCCAAAAACATTCAGTACTTC. This codes for CSVTGLSSGGALLAKNIQYF.

This clone was counted once. V and J are TRBV4-1 and TRBJ1-5, with TRBD1 identical over 8 bases. Germline loops: CDR1 MGHRA, CDR2 YSYEKL. CDR3 length equals 18 residues. The trim removed 0 bases at V and 2 bases at J, leaving 9 bases unmatched. This CDR3 reads CASSQDGDRRMGNQPQHF. The DNA for the CDR3 is TGCGCCAGCAGCCAAGATGGGGACAGGAGAATGGGCAATCAGCCCCAGCATTTT.

The chain joins TRBV6-5 to TRBJ2-7; the D gene is possibly TRBD1 (6 bases). This CDR3 contains 14 residues. The V and J ends lost 0 bases and 1 base respectively, with 7 bases between them. Looked up from germline, CDR1 is MNHEY and CDR2 is SVGAGI. The CDR3 is CASSYSGQSYEQYF. The CDR3 DNA reads TGTGCCAGCAGTTACTCTGGACAGTCCTACGAGCAGTACTTC.

The chain uses TRBV28 and TRBJ2-7; no firm D call. The CDR3 is made up of 13 amino acids. Trimming took 1 base from V and 3 from J, leaving 7 bases between them. Germline values: CDR1 MDHEN, CDR2 SYDVKM. The CDR3 DNA follows: TGTGCCAGCAGTTTATCGGGTCTCTACGAGCAGTACTTC. This gives the protein CASSLSGLYEQYF.

V gene TRBV15 combines with J gene TRBJ2-7; a possible D gene is TRBD1 (6 bases). The germline V and J ends were trimmed by 3 bases and 0 bases, with 21 bases remaining between them. The CDR3 is 18 residues long. From germline, CDR1 is LNHNV and CDR2 YYDKDF (reference sequence). The CDR3 DNA reads TGTGCCACCAGCAGCCAGAACGGGACACCACAGAGCTCCTACGAGCAGTACTTC. The encoded protein is CATSSQNGTPQSSYEQYF.

This rearrangement joins TRBV9 to TRBJ2-2; D gene unclear. In germline, CDR1 is SGDLS, CDR2 YYNGEE. The CDR3 loop spans 15 amino acids. V was cut by 4 bases and J by 1 base, with 11 bases left in between. The CDR3 coding sequence is TGTGCCAGCAGCCCTACCCACCAGAACACCGGGGAGCTGTTTTTT. It codes for CASSPTHQNTGELFF.

V is TRBV24-1 and J is TRBJ2-1, with a possible D match to TRBD1 (5 bases). The CDR3 has 16 amino acids. Per germline, CDR1 KGHDR and CDR2 SFDVKD. Trimming took off 3 bases at V and 3 bases at J, with 14 bases between the two ends. For the CDR3, the DNA is TGTGCCACCAGTGATCCCACGGCCGACAGCTACAATGAGCAGTTCTTC. As protein: CATSDPTADSYNEQFF.

This chain joins TRBV27 and TRBJ2-2; possible D gene TRBD2, 5 bases. The CDR3 length is 15 residues. Germline CDR1 reads MNHEY; CDR2 reads SMNVEV (reference sequence). The V and J ends lost 1 base and 1 base respectively, with 7 bases between them. CDR3 sequence (DNA): TGTGCCAGCAGTTTATTGGGGAGGAACACCGGGGAGCTGTTTTTT. As protein: CASSLLGRNTGELFF.

J is TRBJ1-5 and V is TRBV30; a weak D match, TRBD1 (5 bases). The germline V and J ends were trimmed by 5 bases and 7 bases, with 12 bases remaining between them. CDR1 is GTSNPN and CDR2 is SVGIG in the germline V gene (reference sequence). CDR3 length: 12 residues. Written as DNA, the CDR3 is TGTGCCTGGGAGACAGCCGGGCAGCCCCAGCATTTT. This sequence encodes CAWETAGQPQHF.

The chain carries TRBV11-3 and TRBJ1-5; TRBD1 aligns across 9 bases. Germline trimming cut 5 bases from V and 2 bases from J; bases unmatched to any gene: 4. The germline V gene has CDR1 SGHNT and CDR2 YENEEA. CDR3 length: 15 residues. This chain's CDR3 is CASSQGQGGNQPQHF. The CDR3 DNA follows: TGTGCCAGCAGCCAGGGACAGGGTGGCAATCAGCCCCAGCATTTT. The full variable domain, completed using reference TRBV11-3 and TRBJ1-5, is EAGVVQSPRYKIIEKKQPVAFWCNPISGHNTLYWYLQNLGQGPELLIRYENEEAVDDSQLPKDRFSAERLKGVDSTLKIQPAELGDSAVYLCASSQGQGGNQPQHFGDGTRLSIL.